This TCR beta chain was found in a study of shared T cell receptors in the human thymus. Germline V lookup: CDR1 MDHEN, CDR2 SYDVKM. The CDR3 extends over 20 amino acids. Unmatched junction bases numbered 17, after V lost 6 bases and J lost 6 bases. The protocol was immunoSEQ multiplex PCR, while the TCRdb copy is restricted to in-frame clones and leaves out a portion. The repertoire holds 550,000 to 800,000 clones, with approximately 83% as singletons. These records were also assigned to another study, of human thymus T cells. That investigation notes: Thymus was obtained from resections taken during corrective heart surgery. Repertoires sampled from thymus and blood appeared biased in V and J gene usage.

The sequencing input was thymocytes. The chain employs TRBV28 and TRBJ2-2; 15 nucleotides match TRBD2. The sequence derives from a girl younger than two with a congenital heart defect. The CDR3 spells CASSLGGGLAGGRGAGELFF. CDR3 DNA sequence: TGTGCCAGCAGCCTTGGGGGGGGACTAGCGGGGGGCCGGGGAGCCGGGGAGCTGTTTTTT.